A selection of T cell receptor beta chains follows, all from one sample in a study of cytomegalovirus exposure and HLA in healthy donors. The method was immunoSEQ multiplex PCR; TCRdb's version includes in-frame clones alone and lacks a portion of them. The table includes about 150,000 clones, roughly 78% detected once. The source material was PBMCs. Receptor source: a man aged 50-60 years in good health and CMV-seropositive. CDR3s include the opening cysteine and the closing phenylalanine or tryptophan. The D gene is left open where the match is weak. Expanded clones are given a class, and other clones once, few, many or no size at all.

j_call v_call d_call clone_size cdr3_aa cdr3_nt
TRBJ1-2 TRBV5-1 - - CASSSDTFNYGYTF TGCGCCAGCAGCTCGGACACCTTTAACTATGGCTACACCTTC
TRBJ2-1 TRBV5-4 TRBD2 once CASSLTSGRNNEQFF TGTGCCAGCAGCTTGACTAGCGGGAGAAACAATGAGCAGTTCTTC
TRBJ1-1 TRBV10-1 TRBD1 once CASSLPSGTANPRVAEAFF TGCGCCAGCAGTCTCCCCTCCGGGACAGCTAACCCCCGGGTGGCTGAAGCTTTCTTT
TRBJ1-4 TRBV10-3 TRBD1 - CAIRGQSGEKLFF TGTGCCATCAGGGGACAGTCTGGAGAAAAACTGTTTTTT
TRBJ2-7 TRBV5-1 TRBD1 - CASSPPGQGYEQYF TGCGCCAGCAGCCCTCCGGGACAGGGCTACGAGCAGTACTTC
TRBJ2-5 TRBV19 TRBD1 - CASSPRTGRQETQYF TGTGCCAGTAGTCCTAGGACAGGGAGGCAAGAGACCCAGTACTTC
TRBJ1-1 TRBV27 - few CASSLISKGDTEAFF TGTGCCAGCAGTTTAATCTCTAAGGGAGACACTGAAGCTTTCTTT
TRBJ1-6 TRBV7-9 TRBD1 few CSSSGDSSLSSYNSPLHF TGTTCCAGCAGCGGGGACAGCTCACTCAGCTCCTATAATTCACCCCTCCACTTT
TRBJ2-5 TRBV7-9 TRBD1 once CSSSLGQGEETQYF TGTTCCAGCAGCTTAGGACAGGGGGAAGAGACCCAGTACTTC
TRBJ2-3 TRBV28 - - CASSLSQIDTQYF TGTGCCAGCAGTCTATCACAGATAGATACGCAGTATTTT
TRBJ1-5 TRBV6-1 - - CASASGAGARPQHF TGTGCCAGCGCTTCTGGGGCAGGGGCCCGACCCCAGCATTTT
TRBJ2-5 TRBV27 - - CASSTRTEETQYF TGTGCCAGCAGTACGCGGACTGAAGAGACCCAGTACTTC
TRBJ2-6 TRBV11-2 - once CASSFEGAGANVLTF TGTGCCAGCAGCTTCGAGGGGGCTGGGGCCAACGTCCTGACTTTC
TRBJ1-1 TRBV28 - - CASSTDTGNTEAFF TGTGCCAGCAGTACCGATACAGGTAACACTGAAGCTTTCTTT
TRBJ2-2 TRBV11-2 TRBD2 - CASSSTSAYTGELFF TGTGCCAGCAGCTCGACTAGCGCCTACACCGGGGAGCTGTTTTTT
TRBJ2-5 TRBV10-3 TRBD1 - CAISDSQGRETQYF TGTGCCATCAGTGACTCACAGGGGCGGGAGACCCAGTACTTC
TRBJ2-5 TRBV30 - - CAWSALTGETQYF TGTGCCTGGAGTGCACTCACGGGGGAGACCCAGTACTTC
TRBJ2-1 TRBV28 TRBD1 - CASLNRGRSYNEQFF TGTGCCAGCTTGAACAGGGGCCGGAGCTACAATGAGCAGTTCTTC
TRBJ2-5 TRBV4-1 TRBD2 once CASSYGLVQETQYF TGCGCCAGCAGCTACGGACTAGTGCAAGAGACCCAGTACTTC
TRBJ1-2 TRBV2 - - CASSENWKGDGYTF TGTGCCAGCAGTGAAAATTGGAAAGGGGATGGCTACACCTTC
TRBJ2-1 TRBV27 - once CASNTWGPYNEQFF TGTGCCAGCAATACCTGGGGCCCCTACAATGAGCAGTTCTTC
TRBJ2-2 TRBV7-9 - - CASSLGAGTGELFF TGTGCCAGCAGCCTAGGTGCAGGCACCGGGGAGCTGTTTTTT
TRBJ2-7 TRBV7-9 TRBD2 - CASSLARPSGSYEQYF TGTGCCAGCAGCTTAGCGCGTCCTAGCGGGAGCTACGAGCAGTACTTC
TRBJ2-1 TRBV6-1 - few CASRPGFTTYNEQFF TGTGCCAGCAGGCCGGGATTTACAACTTACAATGAGCAGTTCTTC
TRBJ2-7 TRBV10-2 TRBD1 - CASSRDRAYEQYF TGCGCCAGCAGCAGGGACAGGGCCTACGAGCAGTACTTC
TRBJ1-1 TRBV6-1 - - CASSPEGRGDTEAFF TGTGCCAGCAGTCCAGAGGGTCGGGGGGACACTGAAGCTTTCTTT
TRBJ2-3 TRBV29-1 TRBD1 - CSVEGTGYTDTQYF TGCAGCGTTGAGGGGACAGGGTATACAGATACGCAGTATTTT
TRBJ2-1 TRBV5-1 TRBD2 - CASNPTPGSGGSYNEQFF TGCGCCAGCAACCCCACCCCGGGAAGCGGGGGGTCCTACAATGAGCAGTTCTTC
TRBJ1-6 TRBV25-1 - - CASSEYRVHNSPLHF TGTGCCAGCAGTGAATACCGAGTACATAATTCACCCCTCCACTTT
TRBJ2-3 TRBV5-1 TRBD2 - CASSLESGTADTQYF TGCGCCAGCAGCTTGGAGAGCGGGACTGCAGATACGCAGTATTTT
TRBJ2-7 TRBV6-5 - - CASSYSAGYEQYF TGTGCCAGCAGTTACTCTGCCGGCTACGAGCAGTACTTC
TRBJ2-1 TRBV30 TRBD1 few CALDRTVGGNEQFF TGTGCCTTGGACAGGACCGTAGGGGGTAATGAGCAGTTCTTC